This T cell receptor (beta chain) was retrieved from a study of blood T cell repertoires in COVID-19. Turning to the study itself: The United States, Italy and Spain provided the acute and convalescent COVID-19 samples. PBMCs, B-cell-depleted T cells, or T cells were the source of the cDNA or gDNA that made up the material.

This clone has a single count. Deletions cut 7 bases from V and 7 bases from J, with 19 bases between. Germline-derived CDR1 and CDR2 are LGHNT and FRNRAP. This CDR3 region has 15 residues. Original methodology: From reference gene primer amplification, estimates of nucleated cell counts were derived. Only in-frame clones appear in the TCRdb table, and some are missing; sequencing was by immunoSEQ multiplex PCR. The V and J calls and clone size are taken from that table; D and trimming were inferred from the DNA. Of about 670,000 clones in the sample, about nine tenths were seen once. The source is a woman aged 18 to 35 with acute or convalescent COVID-19. V gene TRBV12-5 combines with J gene TRBJ2-2; D possibly corresponds to TRBD2 (7 bases). The sequencing input was peripheral blood. This CDR3 reads CASARGGGTSGELFF. DNA of the CDR3: TGTGCTAGTGCCAGGGGAGGGGGAACAAGCGGGGAGCTGTTTTTT.